The 10 T cell receptor beta chains below all came from one sample that was sequenced in a study of technical replicates of blood from several donors. Here immunoSEQ multiplex PCR was the method, and the copy in TCRdb shows in-frame clones only, minus some. The sample comprises fewer than 70,000 clones, around 84% of which are singletons, and roughly 5.3% rests with the top ten. The sequenced sample consisted of PBMCs. The receptor source for this set is a human donor in good health. Some clones in this sample may be carry-over from other donors' samples.

The genes are TRBV10-3 and TRBJ2-1; 11 nucleotides align to TRBD2. With 6 bases clipped from V and 3 bases from J, the junction kept 4 bases outside the gene matches. The CDR3 loop spans 15 amino acids. The V gene's germline CDR1 is ENHRY and CDR2 SYGVKD. The chain's CDR3 is CAIRLAGGRYNEQFF. CDR3 bases: TGTGCCATCAGGCTAGCGGGGGGTCGCTACAATGAGCAGTTCTTC.

This sequence joins TRBV7-2 and TRBJ1-1, with D hard to call. Trimming took off 5 bases at V and 10 bases at J, with 17 bases between the two ends. Germline values: CDR1 SGHTA, CDR2 FQGNSA. This CDR3 spans 13 amino acids. The CDR3 DNA sequence: TGTGCCAGCAGCCCGCCGCCGTCTGCCAGAGCTTTCTTT. It is translated as CASSPPPSARAFF.

V usage is TRBV5-6 and J usage is TRBJ2-2, with TRBD2 identical over 9 bases. Germline trimming cut 2 bases from V and 4 bases from J; bases unmatched to any gene: 0. This CDR3 has 14 residues. Looked up from germline, CDR1 is SGHDT and CDR2 is YYEEEE. The CDR3 reads CASSLAGGTGELFF. CDR3 nucleotide sequence: TGTGCCAGCAGCTTAGCGGGAGGCACCGGGGAGCTGTTTTTT. Combining the CDR3 with reference TRBV5-6 and TRBJ2-2 gives the whole variable domain DAGVTQSPTHLIKTRGQQVTLRCSPKSGHDTVSWYQQALGQGPQFIFQYYEEEERQRGNFPDRFSGHQFPNYSSELNVNALLLGDSALYLCASSLAGGTGELFFGEGSRLTVL.

The chain has TRBV6-5 and TRBJ1-5, with 10 bases lining up with TRBD1. Germline assignment: CDR1 MNHEY and CDR2 SVGAGI. The J segment lost 4 bases and the V segment lost 4 bases, leaving 4 bases of the junction unmatched. The CDR3 covers 15 residues. The CDR3 sequence is CASSSGQGDNQPQHF. The CDR3 bases are TGTGCCAGCAGTTCCGGACAGGGGGATAATCAGCCCCAGCATTTT.

This clone has a single count. This chain links TRBV27 with TRBJ1-6; 7 bases match TRBD1. Germline values: CDR1 MNHEY, CDR2 SMNVEV (reference sequence). CDR3 length: 12 residues. V lost 6 bases to trimming and J lost 11 bases; unmatched junction nucleotides: 4. CDR3 DNA sequence: TGTGCCAGCAGGGACAGGCAAACACCCCTCCACTTT. Protein sequence: CASRDRQTPLHF.

This clone was picked up a small number of times. CDR3 DNA: TGCAAAGGAAGGGGGTTACGCTCTGGGGCCAACGTCCTGACTTTC. Translating gives CKGRGLRSGANVLTF. The chain links TRBV29-1 to TRBJ2-6; tentative D call: TRBD1 (6 bases). The CDR3 has 15 residues. Germline V CDR1 and CDR2: SQVTM, ANQGSEA.

This rearrangement joins TRBV5-6 to TRBJ1-2; TRBD1 is a possible D gene (5 bases). V shed 4 bases and J shed 7 bases, with 17 bases lying between them. This CDR3 comprises 14 residues. CDR1 SGHDT and CDR2 YYEEEE come from the germline V gene. The CDR3 loop reads CASSGGGPTGGYTF. For the CDR3, the DNA is TGTGCCAGCAGCGGGGGGGGACCCACGGGTGGCTACACCTTC.

The V gene is TRBV27, the J gene TRBJ1-2; D perhaps matches TRBD1 (6 bases). The CDR3 loop spans 13 amino acids. The germline V gene encodes CDR1 MNHEY and CDR2 SMNVEV (reference sequence). V was pared by 2 bases and J by 7 bases, with 11 bases between. The CDR3 protein is CASSLKGGVGYTF. Written as DNA, the CDR3 is TGTGCCAGCAGTTTAAAAGGGGGAGTTGGCTACACCTTC.

The V and J genes are TRBV5-5 and TRBJ2-7; TRBD1 aligns across 7 bases. Germline V CDR1 and CDR2: SGHKS, YYEKEE (reference sequence). J lost 2 bases, V lost 0 bases, and 11 bases had no gene match. This CDR3 spans 17 amino acids. The CDR3 DNA is TGTGCCAGCAGCTTGGCCCCAGGGGGTATGGGTACCTACGAGCAGTACTTC. Its translation is CASSLAPGGMGTYEQYF.

The chain links TRBV5-1 to TRBJ2-5; 9 bases agree with TRBD1. Losses at the gene ends were 4 bases for V and 10 bases for J; bases not matched to a gene: 11. CDR3 length: 14 residues. The germline gives CDR1 SGHRS, CDR2 YFSETQ. The CDR3 nucleotides are TGCGCCAGCAGCGGGGGGACAGGGAATTTGGACCAGTACTTC. Protein sequence: CASSGGTGNLDQYF.